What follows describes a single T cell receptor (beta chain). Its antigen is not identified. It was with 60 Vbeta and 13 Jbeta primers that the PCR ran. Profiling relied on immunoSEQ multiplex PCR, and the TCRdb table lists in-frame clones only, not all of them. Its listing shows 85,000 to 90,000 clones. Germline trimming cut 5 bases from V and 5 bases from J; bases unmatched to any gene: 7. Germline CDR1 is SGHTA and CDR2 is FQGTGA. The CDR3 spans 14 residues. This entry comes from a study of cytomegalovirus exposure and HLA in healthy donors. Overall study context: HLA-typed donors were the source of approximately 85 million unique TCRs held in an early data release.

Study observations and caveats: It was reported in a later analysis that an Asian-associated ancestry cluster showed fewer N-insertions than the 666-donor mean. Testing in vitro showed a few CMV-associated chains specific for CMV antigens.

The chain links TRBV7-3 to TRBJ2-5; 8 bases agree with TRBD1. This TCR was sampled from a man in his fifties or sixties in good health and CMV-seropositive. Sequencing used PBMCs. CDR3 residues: CASSPDRGGETQYF. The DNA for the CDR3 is TGTGCCAGCAGCCCAGACAGGGGTGGGGAGACCCAGTACTTC.